This T cell receptor beta chain appears in the sequencing data of a study of identical twins. This clonotype was seen more than once but under ten times. The V gene end was trimmed by 3 bases and the J gene end by 2 bases; junction bases not matched to a gene: 13. Germline-derived CDR1 and CDR2 are DFQATT and SNEGSKA (reference sequence). This CDR3 has 18 amino acids. One entry per CDR3 protein, called by TCRdb with MiXCR from the 5' RACE reads. The sample lists about 500,000 distinct CDR3 sequences, over 11% occurring once. Healthy Caucasians were all of the donors. The sample also formed part of further work on yellow fever vaccine responses in identical twins. That source notes: Vaccine T cell responses of twins reportedly seemed partly convergent and partly personalized.

The TCR comes from a woman between 18 and 30 years old in good health. The V and J genes are TRBV20-1 and TRBJ2-3; 11 positions match TRBD2. The sample consisted of CD4+ T cells sorted from blood. The CDR3 region is CSASGRVAGGITTDTQYF. DNA of the CDR3: TGCAGTGCTAGCGGAAGGGTAGCGGGGGGGATTACCACAGATACGCAGTATTTT.